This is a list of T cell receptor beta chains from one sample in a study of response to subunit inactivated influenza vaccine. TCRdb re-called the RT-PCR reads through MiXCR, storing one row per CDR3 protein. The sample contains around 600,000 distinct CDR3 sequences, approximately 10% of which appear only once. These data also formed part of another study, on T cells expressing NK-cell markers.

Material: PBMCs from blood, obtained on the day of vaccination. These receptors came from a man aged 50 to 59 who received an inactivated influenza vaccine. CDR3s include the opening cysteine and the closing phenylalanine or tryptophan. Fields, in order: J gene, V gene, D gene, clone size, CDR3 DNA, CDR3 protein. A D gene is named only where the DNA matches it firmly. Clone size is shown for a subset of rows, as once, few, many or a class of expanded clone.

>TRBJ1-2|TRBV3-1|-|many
TGTGCCAGCAGCCAAGAAGTATCTAACTATGGCTACACCTTC
CASSQEVSNYGYTF
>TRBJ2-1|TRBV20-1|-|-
TGCAGTGCTAGGCAGACCAGCTCCTACAATGAGCAGTTCTTC
CSARQTSSYNEQFF
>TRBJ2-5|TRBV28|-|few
TGTGCCAGCAGTTTGCCGGACAGTAATCAAGAGACCCAGTACTTC
CASSLPDSNQETQYF
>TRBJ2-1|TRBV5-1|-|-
TGCGCCAGCAGCCGCCGGGAAGAGCAGTTCTTC
CASSRREEQFF
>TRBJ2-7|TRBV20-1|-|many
TGCAGTGTACTTGAACTGGGGAAATACGAGCAGTACTTC
CSVLELGKYEQYF
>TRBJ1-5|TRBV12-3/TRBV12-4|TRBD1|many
TGTGCCAGCAGTTTGGGGACAGGGGTTCAGCCCCAGCATTTT
CASSLGTGVQPQHF
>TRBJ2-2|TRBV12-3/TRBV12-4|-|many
TGTGCCAGCAGTTTAGCCCTCTCTAGCACCGGGGAGCTGTTTTTT
CASSLALSSTGELFF
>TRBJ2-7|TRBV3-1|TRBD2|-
TGTGCCAGCAGCCAAAACCCCCTAGCGGGAGTAAGGGAGCAGTACTTC
CASSQNPLAGVREQYF
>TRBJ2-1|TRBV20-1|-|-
TGCAGTGCTGAGCGCGGGGGCCTTCGGAGTGAGCAGTTCTTC
CSAERGGLRSEQFF
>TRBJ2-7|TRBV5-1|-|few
TGCGCCAGCGGCTCGGCGCATTCCTCCTACGAGCAGTACTTC
CASGSAHSSYEQYF
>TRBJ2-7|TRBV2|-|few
TGTGCCAGCAGTGTGTGGACAGAATCCTACGAGCAGTACTTC
CASSVWTESYEQYF
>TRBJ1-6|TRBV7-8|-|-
TGTGCCAGCAGCCCAGACAGGATTTCACCCCTCCACTTT
CASSPDRISPLHF
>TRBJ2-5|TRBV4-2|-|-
TGTGCCAGCAGACCCTGGCAGGGTTCAGAAGAGACCCAGTACTTC
CASRPWQGSEETQYF
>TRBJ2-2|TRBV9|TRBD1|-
TGTGCCAGCAGCCCAAAGGCGGCAGGGGGCGCCGACGGGGAGCTGTTTTTT
CASSPKAAGGADGELFF
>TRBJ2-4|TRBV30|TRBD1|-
TGTGCCTGGAGTGTGACAGGGGGCGCATCTGGCATTCAGTACTTC
CAWSVTGGASGIQYF
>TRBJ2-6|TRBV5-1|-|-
TGCGCCAGCAGCGTGAATGGTGGGGCCAACGTCCTGACTTTC
CASSVNGGANVLTF
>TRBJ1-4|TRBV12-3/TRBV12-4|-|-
TGTGCCAGCAGTTTATTGGGGGCCAGTAACGAAAAACTGTTTTTT
CASSLLGASNEKLFF
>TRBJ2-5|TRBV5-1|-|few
TGCGCCAGCAGCCCTGGTCCCCGCGTGGAGGAGACCCAGTACTTC
CASSPGPRVEETQYF
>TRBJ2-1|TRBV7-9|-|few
TGTGCCAGCAGCTTGGTCCTTAACAGTAATGAGCAGTTCTTC
CASSLVLNSNEQFF
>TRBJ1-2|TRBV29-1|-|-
TGCAGCGTTTCGGGGGGAAGAGGCTACACCTTC
CSVSGGRGYTF
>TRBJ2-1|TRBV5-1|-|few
TGCGCCAGCAGCTTGGTGGGCGAAAACAATGAGCAGTTCTTC
CASSLVGENNEQFF
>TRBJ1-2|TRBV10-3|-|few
TGTGCCATCAGTGAGTCCCCAGGGTCGGCATATAACTATGGCTACACCTTC
CAISESPGSAYNYGYTF
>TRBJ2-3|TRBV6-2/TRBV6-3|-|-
TGTGCCAGCGGAAATGGACACCCAAGAACGTTAGGGCATACGCAGTATTTT
CASGNGHPRTLGHTQYF
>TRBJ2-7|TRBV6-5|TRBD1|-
TGTGCCAGCAGTTATAACCCGCACCGGGACAGGACCTACGAGCAGTACTTC
CASSYNPHRDRTYEQYF
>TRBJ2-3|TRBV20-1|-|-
TGCAGTGCTAGAGATAATTGGGCTGGCACAGATACGCAGTATTTT
CSARDNWAGTDTQYF
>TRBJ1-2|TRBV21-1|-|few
TGTGCCAGCAGCCCTCAATGGTACTATGGCTACACCTTC
CASSPQWYYGYTF
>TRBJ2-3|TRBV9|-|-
TGTGCCAGCAGCGTAGACGATACGCAGTATTTT
CASSVDDTQYF
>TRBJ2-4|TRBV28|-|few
TGTGCCAGCCGTAGGGCCCTGGATCCCTCACTAGCCAAAAACATTCAGTACTTC
CASRRALDPSLAKNIQYF
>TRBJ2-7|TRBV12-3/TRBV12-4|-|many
TGTGCCAGCAGTTCCGACAACTACGAGCAGTACTTC
CASSSDNYEQYF
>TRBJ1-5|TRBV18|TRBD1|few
TGTGCCAGCTCACGTATTACAGGGGGCGCCGGCAATCAGCCCCAGCATTTT
CASSRITGGAGNQPQHF
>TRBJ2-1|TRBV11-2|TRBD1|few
TGTGCCAGCAGCTTCGACCTGACAGGGGCCAGTGAGCAGTTCTTC
CASSFDLTGASEQFF
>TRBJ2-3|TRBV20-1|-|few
TGCAGTGCTAGAGATCTAGGGGGCACAGATACGCAGTATTTT
CSARDLGGTDTQYF
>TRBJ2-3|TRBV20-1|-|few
TGCAGTGTCAAGGCTGGGGGTCTGACAGATACGCAGTATTTT
CSVKAGGLTDTQYF
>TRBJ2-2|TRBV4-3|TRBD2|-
TGCGCCAGCAGCCAGAAACTAGCGGCGAACACCGGGGAGCTGTTTTTT
CASSQKLAANTGELFF
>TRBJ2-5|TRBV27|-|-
TGTGCCAGCAGAAACTCGGGGCAAGAGACCCAGTACTTC
CASRNSGQETQYF